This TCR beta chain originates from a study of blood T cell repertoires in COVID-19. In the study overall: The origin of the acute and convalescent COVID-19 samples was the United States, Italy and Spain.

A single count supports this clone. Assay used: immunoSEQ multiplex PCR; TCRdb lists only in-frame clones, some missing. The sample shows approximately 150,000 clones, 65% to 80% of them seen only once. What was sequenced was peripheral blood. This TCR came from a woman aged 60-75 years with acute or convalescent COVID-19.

CDR3 residues: CASKRPANTGELFF. The DNA for the CDR3 is TGTGCCAGCAAGCGGCCGGCGAACACCGGGGAGCTGTTTTTT. The chain links TRBV2 to TRBJ2-2; D is possibly TRBD2 (5 bases). V lost 7 bases, J lost 0 bases, and 9 bases lay in between. This CDR3 spans 14 amino acids. The germline gives CDR1 SNHLY, CDR2 FYNNEI.